What follows is one T cell receptor (beta chain) and its context. What it recognizes is unknown. The germline gives CDR1 SQVTM, CDR2 ANQGSEA. This CDR3 has 14 amino acids. The V and J ends lost 6 bases and 0 bases respectively, with 15 bases between them. This entry belongs to a study of T cell responses to AZD1222 COVID-19 vaccine. Notes on the study in general: White British ancestry dominated among donors, who included more females, and clonal diversity was possibly underestimated.

Clones were read by immunoSEQ multiplex PCR, and TCRdb kept only the in-frame ones, dropping some. The repertoire holds 130,000 to 150,000 clones, with approximately 88% as singletons. The chain links TRBV29-1 to TRBJ2-7; no clear D. Specimen: peripheral blood, collected on day 0 of AZD1222 vaccination. The receptor was isolated from an adult in good health. CDR3 sequence reads: CSVTGRPPSYEQYF. CDR3 in DNA: TGCAGCGTAACCGGACGTCCACCCTCCTACGAGCAGTACTTC.